Sequencing of this TCR beta chain was carried out in a study of T cells in Graves' hyperthyroidism and ophthalmopathy. Overall study: Pretreatment peripheral blood was obtained at initial diagnosis.

Germline CDR1 is GTSNPN and CDR2 is SVGIG (reference sequence). V lost 0 bases and J 6 bases, leaving 15 bases between the germline ends. CDR3 length equals 14 residues. A few counts support this clonotype. The antigen is undetermined. Amplification targeted TCR beta CDR3 regions from RNA transcripts. Researchers ran a first-round RT-PCR on the TCR CDR3 using the HTBI primer set. Each CDR3 protein gets one entry after TCRdb re-called the multiplex PCR reads with MiXCR. The sample has approximately 300,000 distinct CDR3 sequences; roughly 19% are singletons. Study conclusions and caveats: Blood also carried most thyroid clonotypes expanded above 0.001.

The diagnoses drew upon clinical symptoms, serum thyroxine and TRAb, thyroid ultrasound and orbital computed tomography. From 10 ml of fresh peripheral blood, PBMCs were isolated. The TCR was taken from a man aged 45 to 65 with Graves' ophthalmopathy. The sequencing input was blood. The V gene is TRBV30, the J gene TRBJ2-7; the D is unclear. CDR3 sequence reads: CAWSVGSNRAEQYF. The CDR3 region has the DNA TGTGCCTGGAGTGTGGGGTCTAACCGGGCCGAGCAGTACTTC.